This passage covers 32 T cell receptor beta chains from one sample sequenced in a study of Graves' ophthalmopathy and Graves' hyperthyroidism. Using RNA transcripts, the TCR beta CDR3 regions were amplified. A first-round RT-PCR used HTBI primers, followed by a second-round multiplex PCR. A single record per CDR3 protein comes from TCRdb applying MiXCR to the multiplex PCR reads. The sample has 400,000 or so distinct CDR3 sequences; 15% are singletons. Sequenced material: peripheral blood. The receptors here all came from a woman aged 18-29 years with stable Graves' hyperthyroidism.

The V and J genes are TRBV12-3 or TRBV12-4 and TRBJ2-3; no definite D call. The CDR3 has 15 amino acids. Trimming took off 3 bases at V and 1 base at J, with 11 bases between the two ends. CDR3 region: CASSFLAPGTDTQYF. CDR3 in DNA: TGTGCCAGCAGTTTCTTGGCACCAGGCACAGATACGCAGTATTTT.

This clonotype was recorded many times. This chain links TRBV7-8 with TRBJ1-5; D possibly corresponds to TRBD1 (5 bases). Germline CDR1 and CDR2: SGHVS and FQNEAQ. This CDR3 is 15 amino acids long. Between the trimmed V and J ends, which lost 5 bases and 2 bases, there was a span of 13 bases. DNA of the CDR3: TGTGCCAGCAGCCGGACACCCTATGGCAATCAGCCCCAGCATTTT. It encodes CASSRTPYGNQPQHF.

This clonotype was counted many times. The chain joins TRBV4-3 to TRBJ1-1; D gene unclear. This CDR3 has 15 residues. Per germline, CDR1 LGHNA and CDR2 YSLEER. The V end lost 1 base, the J end lost 3 bases, and 12 bases lay between the germline ends. The CDR3 DNA reads TGCGCCAGCAGCCAAGTCTGGAGCGGAGACACTGAAGCTTTCTTT. Its translation is CASSQVWSGDTEAFF.

This clonotype was recorded many times. V gene TRBV13 combines with J gene TRBJ2-5; 8 bases agree with TRBD1. Trimming cost V 4 bases and J 5 bases; bases outside gene matches: 9. This CDR3 is built from 15 residues. Germline V gene lookup returns CDR1 PRHDT and CDR2 FYEKMQ (reference sequence). Here the CDR3 DNA reads TGTGCCAGCAGCTCCCTTGGGACAGGCAGGGAGACCCAGTACTTC. It specifies CASSSLGTGRETQYF.

This clonotype has a count of ten or more. CDR3: CSVQGYGYTF. The CDR3 nucleotides are TGCAGTGTTCAGGGTTATGGCTACACCTTC. The chain employs TRBV20-1 and TRBJ1-2; D is perhaps TRBD1 (5 bases). Trimming pared 7 bases from V and 5 bases from J, leaving 8 bases between. The CDR3 has 10 amino acids. Germline V CDR1 and CDR2: DFQATT, SNEGSKA (reference sequence).

This clonotype was recorded at least ten times. V usage is TRBV19 and J usage is TRBJ1-5; D is uncertain. The CDR3 covers 15 residues. The V gene lost 3 bases and the J gene lost 5 bases, with 14 bases spanning the gap. Per the germline V gene, CDR1 is LNHDA and CDR2 is SQIVND (reference sequence). In DNA form, the CDR3 reads TGTGCCAGTAGTATTCGAAGTCGGGAATATCAGCCCCAGCATTTT. Protein product: CASSIRSREYQPQHF.

This clonotype was observed at least ten times. J is TRBJ1-1 and V is TRBV19, with D possibly TRBD1 on 5 matching bases. CDR3 size: 15 residues. CDR1 and CDR2 (germline): LNHDA, SQIVND (reference sequence). Trimming stripped 3 bases from V and 8 bases from J, with 19 bases between. Here the CDR3 reads CASSIQTFRDVEAFF. The CDR3 nucleotides are TGTGCCAGTAGTATCCAGACCTTTAGGGACGTAGAAGCTTTCTTT. The full variable domain, its missing parts supplied by reference TRBV19 and TRBJ1-1, is DGGITQSPKYLFRKEGQNVTLSCEQNLNHDAMYWYRQDPGQGLRLIYYSQIVNDFQKGDIAEGYSVSREKKESFPLTVTSAQKNPTAFYLCASSIQTFRDVEAFFGQGTRLTVV.

This clonotype occurred many times. The chain's CDR3 is CASSLGDRGRETQYF. DNA of the CDR3: TGTGCCAGCAGTTTGGGGGACAGGGGACGGGAGACCCAGTACTTC. The genes are TRBV6-5 and TRBJ2-5, with 10 bases identical to TRBD1. The CDR3 contains 15 residues. Unmatched junction bases numbered 7, after V lost 4 bases and J lost 5 bases. Germline V gene sequence: CDR1 MNHEY, CDR2 SVGAGI.

This clonotype was recorded many times. J is TRBJ1-1 and V is TRBV14, with 9 bases lining up with TRBD1. V was pared by 4 bases and J by 4 bases, with 4 bases of the junction left unmatched. The CDR3 is made up of 14 amino acids. Germline CDR1 reads SGHDN; CDR2 reads FVKESK. The CDR3, as DNA: TGTGCCAGCAGCCTAGACAGGGGGACCACTGAAGCTTTCTTT. It codes for CASSLDRGTTEAFF.

Ten or more counts support this clonotype. This chain links TRBV12-3 or TRBV12-4 with TRBJ2-7; D not resolved. Trimming stripped 3 bases from V and 7 bases from J, with 10 bases between. This CDR3 region has 12 residues. The CDR3 DNA sequence: TGTGCCAGCAGTTTGGGGAACAGAGAGCAGTACTTC. This translates into CASSLGNREQYF.

This clonotype was counted many times. The rearrangement uses TRBV20-1 and TRBJ2-2; D assignment may be TRBD1 or TRBD2 (5 bases each). V lost 4 bases and J 0 bases, leaving 12 bases between the germline ends. Germline loops: CDR1 DFQATT, CDR2 SNEGSKA (reference sequence). The CDR3 contains 15 residues. The CDR3 spells CSATGPFANTGELFF. CDR3 in DNA: TGCAGTGCTACGGGACCGTTCGCGAACACCGGGGAGCTGTTTTTT.

This sequence joins TRBV12-3 or TRBV12-4 and TRBJ1-3; 9 nucleotides agree with TRBD1. J gave up 1 base and V 7 bases, and 14 bases lay outside the gene matches. The CDR3 spans 18 residues. The CDR3 loop is CASKPDRGEVISGNTIYF. The CDR3 region has the DNA TGTGCCAGCAAACCGGACAGGGGAGAAGTTATATCTGGAAACACCATATATTTT.

This clonotype was seen at least ten times. The CDR3 DNA reads TGTGCCAGCAGCTTCTGGGATAACTATGGCTACACCTTC. As protein: CASSFWDNYGYTF. The V gene is TRBV7-9, the J gene TRBJ1-2; D ambiguous. The V end was cut by 3 bases, the J end by 1 base, with 6 bases between. The CDR3 has 13 residues. Germline CDR1 and CDR2: SEHNR and FQNEAQ (reference sequence).

This clonotype was recorded many times. The chain has TRBV29-1 and TRBJ1-1; TRBD1 matches at 7 bases. Trimming took 6 bases from V and 1 from J; bases not matched to a gene: 5. The CDR3 runs to 13 residues. Germline V lookup: CDR1 SQVTM, CDR2 ANQGSEA. The CDR3 spells CSVSGQRNTEAFF. DNA of the CDR3: TGCAGCGTGTCGGGACAGAGGAACACTGAAGCTTTCTTT.

This clonotype was seen repeatedly, ten times or more. V is TRBV6-7 and J is TRBJ1-1; D is unclear. TRBV6-7 is an ORF, and what it does is uncertain. Trimming shortened V by 11 bases and J by 9 bases, and 10 bases separated the two germline ends. The CDR3 runs to 9 residues. CDR3 sequence: CALPHQAFF. CDR3 coding DNA: TGTGCCCTTCCCCATCAAGCTTTCTTT.

The chain couples TRBV19 to TRBJ1-5; 7 positions agree with TRBD1. The CDR3 totals 17 residues. Germline values: CDR1 LNHDA, CDR2 SQIVND (reference sequence). V gave up 6 bases and J gave up 1 base; unmatched junction bases: 12. The CDR3 bases are TGTGCCAGTAGCCTCTCTAGGGCAGGGGGGAGCAATCAGCCCCAGCATTTT. This codes for CASSLSRAGGSNQPQHF.

This clonotype occurred once. CDR3 nucleotide sequence: TGTGCCAGCAGTTACTTTGACAGGAACACTGAAGCTTTCTTT. Its protein is CASSYFDRNTEAFF. The rearrangement links TRBV6-2 or TRBV6-3 to TRBJ1-1; D possibly corresponds to TRBD1 (5 bases). CDR1 MNHEY and CDR2 SVGEGT come from the germline V gene. V lost 1 base, J lost 1 base, and 7 bases lay in between. CDR3 length: 14 residues.

This clonotype was counted many times. The genes are TRBV6-5 and TRBJ1-5; tentative D call: TRBD1 (5 bases). CDR1 MNHEY and CDR2 SVGAGI come from the germline V gene. CDR3 size: 14 residues. V was clipped by 5 bases and J by 6 bases, with 14 bases between them. CDR3 sequence: CASSRDGLVQPQHF. The DNA for the CDR3 is TGTGCCAGCAGTAGGGACGGTCTTGTTCAGCCCCAGCATTTT.

This clonotype has just a few counts. This may be a read error: a much more frequent sequence differs by one nucleotide. As DNA, the CDR3 is TGTGCCAGCAGAGGGCTAGGTAGCTCCTATAATGCACCCCTCCACTTT. Its translation is CASRGLGSSYNAPLHF. This chain joins TRBV27 and TRBJ1-6; D call uncertain. This CDR3 comprises 16 residues. Germline V lookup: CDR1 MNHEY, CDR2 SMNVEV (reference sequence).

Ten or more counts support this clonotype. The rearrangement joins TRBV6-1 to TRBJ1-5; D gene ambiguous. Germline loops: CDR1 MNHNS, CDR2 SASEGT. Trimming took 1 base from V and 4 from J, leaving 17 bases between them. CDR3 length: 17 amino acids. CDR3 coding DNA: TGTGCCAGCAGTGAAGAAGGGCCAGTCTTGGCAAATCAGCCCCAGCATTTT. Translating it yields CASSEEGPVLANQPQHF.

This clonotype was detected many times. The chain links TRBV12-3 or TRBV12-4 to TRBJ2-5; no definite D call. The CDR3 consists of 15 residues. V was shortened by 7 bases and J by 3 bases, with 18 bases between the two germline ends. The CDR3 is CASTLGGRAEETQYF. CDR3 nucleotide sequence: TGTGCCAGCACCCTCGGCGGTCGGGCGGAAGAGACCCAGTACTTC.

This clonotype was counted at least ten times. CDR3 DNA sequence: TGTGCCAGCAGCTTAGGGGACGGAGGGCGGCCCCAGCATTTT. Its translation: CASSLGDGGRPQHF. J is TRBJ1-5 and V is TRBV7-9; D may be TRBD1 (5 bases). The CDR3 has 14 amino acids. CDR1 and CDR2 from the germline V gene are SEHNR and FQNEAQ (reference sequence). V was shortened by 1 base and J by 9 bases, with 13 bases between the two germline ends.

This clonotype was counted at least ten times. V and J are TRBV6-1 and TRBJ2-7; D possibly corresponds to TRBD1 (6 bases). Germline-derived CDR1 and CDR2 are MNHNS and SASEGT. V was clipped by 5 bases and J by 4 bases, with 12 bases between them. CDR3 length: 13 residues. CDR3 coding DNA: TGTGCCAGCAGTCAGGACAGAATGTACGAGCAGTACTTC. Translating it yields CASSQDRMYEQYF.

The CDR3 region has the DNA TGTGCCAGCATCAACCAGGATGGGAGCACTGAAGCTTTCTTT. The encoded protein is CASINQDGSTEAFF. The J gene is TRBJ1-1, the V gene TRBV6-1; D gene ambiguous. Trimming removed 7 bases from V and 4 bases from J, with 16 bases in between. This CDR3 comprises 14 residues. Per germline, CDR1 MNHNS and CDR2 SASEGT.

V gene TRBV10-3 combines with J gene TRBJ1-6; no firm D call. Germline V CDR1 and CDR2: ENHRY, SYGVKD. CDR3 size: 13 residues. Trimming took 4 bases from V and 10 from J, leaving 11 bases between them. CDR3 in amino acids: CAISGQNTSPLHF. CDR3 nucleotides: TGTGCCATCAGTGGGCAGAACACCTCACCCCTCCACTTT.

This clonotype appeared many times. The V gene is TRBV11-2, the J gene TRBJ2-7; D is possibly TRBD2 (5 bases). The germline V gene has CDR1 SGHAT and CDR2 FQNNGV. The CDR3 consists of 15 residues. V dropped 1 base and J dropped 4 bases, with 14 bases sitting between them. The CDR3 DNA reads TGTGCCAGCAGCTTAGTTGGCACCCGAGGGTACGAGCAGTACTTC. Translation: CASSLVGTRGYEQYF.

About this clonotype: A single base separates this from a much larger clone, so it may be a read error. This chain links TRBV18 with TRBJ2-7, with a possible D match to TRBD2 (6 bases). From germline, CDR1 is KGHSH and CDR2 LQKENI. This CDR3 is built from 13 residues. The CDR3 is CVSSLRESYEQYF. The CDR3 coding sequence is TGTGTCAGCTCATTACGGGAGTCTTACGAGCAGTACTTC.

This clonotype has ten or more counts. The germline gene is not matched at one end of the junction; a read error may be the cause. The rearrangement uses TRBV11-3 and TRBJ2-5; no firm D call. The CDR3 is made up of 12 amino acids. In germline, CDR1 is SGHNT, CDR2 YENEEA. CDR3 residues: CASGLAEETQYF. The CDR3 DNA sequence: TGTGCCAGCGGCTTAGCCGAGGAGACCCAGTACTTC.

This clonotype has ten or more counts. The CDR3 DNA sequence: TGCAGTGCTAGAACAAGCGAGGGAGGAGGTGAAGCTTTCTTT. Its translation is CSARTSEGGGEAFF. The chain carries TRBV20-1 and TRBJ1-1; D gene unclear. The V gene's germline CDR1 is DFQATT and CDR2 SNEGSKA (reference sequence). The CDR3 spans 14 residues. V dropped 2 bases and J dropped 7 bases, with 17 bases sitting between them.

Many counts were recorded for this clonotype. The chain joins TRBV4-1 to TRBJ1-2; a possible D gene is TRBD1 (5 bases). Trimming left V 3 bases short and J 4 bases short, with 18 bases between. Germline values: CDR1 MGHRA, CDR2 YSYEKL. The CDR3 extends over 16 amino acids. The CDR3, as DNA: TGCGCCAGCAGCCAGGATCCCCTACGGGGGAGCTATGGCTACACCTTC. Protein product: CASSQDPLRGSYGYTF.

V usage is TRBV10-3 and J usage is TRBJ2-5, with 7 bases that match TRBD1. Germline-derived CDR1 and CDR2 are ENHRY and SYGVKD. This CDR3 has 17 residues. V gave up 3 bases and J gave up 4 bases; unmatched junction bases: 14. The CDR3 protein is CAISDPTTGLFRETQYF. CDR3 sequence (DNA): TGTGCCATCAGTGACCCCACGACAGGGTTGTTCCGAGAGACCCAGTACTTC.

Points on this clonotype: This may be a read error: a much more frequent sequence differs by one nucleotide. V and J are TRBV20-1 and TRBJ1-1; 7 nucleotides align to TRBD1. This CDR3 contains 14 residues. The J segment lost 5 bases and the V segment lost 8 bases, leaving 14 bases of the junction unmatched. Germline V gene data show CDR1 as DFQATT and CDR2 as SNEGSKA (reference sequence). In DNA, the CDR3 is TGCAGTTCTCCGCGGCCAGGGGGGGGGACTGAAGCTTTCTTT. It translates to CSSPRPGGGTEAFF.